The present entry profiles one T cell receptor beta chain with its context. Generated by immunoSEQ multiplex PCR, the TCRdb table keeps only in-frame clones and is missing some. Of about 100,000 clones in the sample, about 88% are singletons; the top ten hold about 2.2%. This record comes from a study of blood T cell repertoires in COVID-19. Study as a whole: Samples came from the United States, Italy and Spain, spanning acute and convalescent COVID-19. T cells, B-cell-depleted T cells, or PBMCs provided the cDNA or gDNA that served as material.

This CDR3 spans 14 amino acids. Germline V gene data show CDR1 as SEHNR and CDR2 as FQNEAQ (reference sequence). V lost 4 bases and J lost 8, with 14 bases in between. The gene calls are TRBV7-9 and TRBJ1-4; D remains ambiguous. This sequence originates from a human donor in a cohort sampled during active COVID-19. Sequencing input: peripheral blood. The CDR3 spells CASSSREFDEKLFF. In DNA form, the CDR3 reads TGTGCCAGCAGCTCCCGGGAGTTTGACGAAAAACTGTTTTTT.